The next 17 T cell receptor beta chains were all read from a single sample in a study of cytomegalovirus exposure and HLA in healthy donors. The PCR employed 60 Vbeta primers together with 13 Jbeta primers. The data were produced by immunoSEQ multiplex PCR, yet TCRdb's version contains in-frame clones alone and is incomplete. The sample includes about 120,000 clones, 75% to 90% seen only once; the top ten take around 9.5%. Sequenced material: PBMCs. The receptors derive from a female donor in good health and CMV-seropositive.

The chain has TRBV7-3 and TRBJ1-4; 11 positions agree with TRBD1. The ends lost 5 bases at V and 0 bases at J; junction bases unmatched: 5. CDR3 length: 17 residues. Germline V gene sequence: CDR1 SGHTA, CDR2 FQGTGA. The CDR3 protein is CASSPWTGGSTNEKLFF. In DNA, the CDR3 is TGTGCCAGCAGCCCCTGGACAGGGGGCTCAACTAATGAAAAACTGTTTTTT.

The genes are TRBV28 and TRBJ1-2; D unclear. Per germline, CDR1 MDHEN and CDR2 SYDVKM. V was clipped by 2 bases and J by 5 bases, with 12 bases between them. The CDR3 length is 14 residues. The CDR3 protein is CASSLPQWFYGYTF. In nucleotides, the CDR3 is TGTGCCAGCAGTTTACCCCAGTGGTTTTATGGCTACACCTTC.

About this clone itself: Compared with germline, one end of the junction differs, possibly owing to a read error. The genes are TRBV30 and TRBJ1-2; possible D gene TRBD1, 5 bases. In germline, CDR1 is GTSNPN, CDR2 SVGIG (reference sequence). The CDR3 extends over 14 amino acids. This CDR3 is CVWSVHAGIYGYTF. The CDR3 DNA reads TGTGTCTGGAGTGTACACGCAGGGATCTATGGCTACACCTTC.

The chain joins TRBV7-6 to TRBJ2-1, with D tentatively TRBD2 (5 bases). The CDR3 totals 16 residues. Trimming left V 6 bases short and J 0 bases short, with 15 bases between. Looked up from germline, CDR1 is SGHVS and CDR2 is FNYEAQ. The CDR3 is CASSPLKGSSYNEQFF. The DNA for the CDR3 is TGTGCCAGCAGTCCCTTAAAAGGGAGCTCCTACAATGAGCAGTTCTTC.

The genes are TRBV4-1 and TRBJ2-7, with TRBD1 matching over 9 bases. This CDR3 spans 15 amino acids. V shed 4 bases and J 3 bases; nucleotides not matched to a gene: 7. Germline-derived CDR1 and CDR2 are MGHRA and YSYEKL. The CDR3 spells CASSPTGTGNYEQYF. The CDR3 nucleotides are TGCGCCAGCAGCCCTACCGGGACAGGGAACTACGAGCAGTACTTC.

The chain employs TRBV7-2 and TRBJ2-1; maybe TRBD2 (6 bases). The germline CDR1 and CDR2 sequences are SGHTA and FQGNSA. There are 15 residues in the CDR3. The V end lost 2 bases, the J end lost 2 bases, and 10 bases lay between the germline ends. CDR3: CASSLTAGTYNEQFF. The DNA for the CDR3 is TGTGCCAGCAGCTTAACAGCGGGCACCTACAATGAGCAGTTCTTC.

The rearrangement links TRBV2 to TRBJ2-1; D remains ambiguous. V dropped 2 bases and J dropped 3 bases, with 11 bases sitting between them. CDR3 length: 15 residues. Germline CDR1 and CDR2: SNHLY and FYNNEI. CDR3 in amino acids: CASSERMADYNEQFF. The CDR3, as DNA: TGTGCCAGCAGTGAACGAATGGCGGACTACAATGAGCAGTTCTTC.

The chain couples TRBV7-3 to TRBJ2-5; D possibly corresponds to TRBD2 (6 bases). This CDR3 is built from 13 residues. Trimming shortened V by 5 bases and J by 5 bases, and 12 bases separated the two germline ends. The V gene's germline CDR1 is SGHTA and CDR2 FQGTGA. The CDR3 reads CASSLIGGETQYF. The CDR3 region has the DNA TGTGCCAGCAGCCTGATCGGGGGTGAGACCCAGTACTTC.

The chain has TRBV5-4 and TRBJ1-4; weak D call: TRBD1 (5 bases). Between the trimmed V and J ends, which lost 4 bases and 8 bases, there was a span of 21 bases. Germline-derived CDR1 and CDR2 are SGHNT and YYREEE (reference sequence). The CDR3 is made up of 16 amino acids. The CDR3 is CASSRQGAGVIEKLFF. The CDR3 nucleotides read TGTGCCAGCAGCCGCCAAGGGGCGGGGGTGATCGAAAAACTGTTTTTT.

As concerns this clone: The sample holds other DNA sequences that translate to the same CDR3. The chain links TRBV7-3 to TRBJ1-6; D gene uncertain. There are 13 residues in the CDR3. V was shortened by 1 base and J by 8 bases, with 6 bases between the two germline ends. The germline V gene has CDR1 SGHTA and CDR2 FQGTGA. In DNA form, the CDR3 reads TGTGCCAGCAGCTTAATGAGAGATTCACCCCTCCACTTT. Translation: CASSLMRDSPLHF.

This chain links TRBV18 with TRBJ2-7; perhaps TRBD2 as D (6 bases). V lost 6 bases to trimming and J lost 4 bases, with 10 bases between them. The CDR3 spans 12 residues. CDR1 is KGHSH, CDR2 LQKENI, per germline. This CDR3 reads CASSPGEYEQYF. The CDR3 nucleotides read TGTGCCAGCTCGCCGGGGGAGTACGAGCAGTACTTC.

The chain links TRBV7-2 to TRBJ2-1; D might be TRBD1 (6 bases). Germline V CDR1 and CDR2: SGHTA, FQGNSA. The CDR3 loop spans 15 amino acids. Trimming removed 1 base from V and 14 bases from J, with 21 bases in between. CDR3 nucleotide sequence: TGTGCCAGCAGCTTAGTTGTGGGAGACGGTCCAGGGGAGTTCTTC. Encoded protein: CASSLVVGDGPGEFF.

This sequence joins TRBV5-1 and TRBJ2-5, with 7 bases lining up with TRBD1. This CDR3 contains 14 residues. Looked up from germline, CDR1 is SGHRS and CDR2 is YFSETQ. The ends lost 4 bases at V and 1 base at J; junction bases unmatched: 4. The CDR3 region is CASSVGQTQETQYF. The CDR3 coding sequence is TGCGCCAGCAGCGTGGGACAGACCCAAGAGACCCAGTACTTC.

This chain connects TRBV7-9 to TRBJ2-3, with D possibly being TRBD1 (5 bases). Per germline, CDR1 SEHNR and CDR2 FQNEAQ (reference sequence). V shed 5 bases and J shed 4 bases, with 25 bases lying between them. The CDR3 consists of 18 residues. The CDR3 bases are TGTGCCAGCAGCCTTCCATATATGACAGCAAGTGGGGCAGATACGCAGTATTTT. Protein product: CASSLPYMTASGADTQYF. Looking up the rest from reference TRBV7-9 and TRBJ2-3 gives the full variable domain: DTGVSQNPRHKITKRGQNVTFRCDPISEHNRLYWYRQTLGQGPEFLTYFQNEAQLEKSRLLSDRFSAERPKGSFSTLEIQRTEQGDSAMYLCASSLPYMTASGADTQYFGPGTRLTVL.

The chain carries TRBV30 and TRBJ1-1; 8 nucleotides align to TRBD1. V shed 0 bases, J shed 5 bases, and the junction held 8 bases outside the gene matches. CDR3 size: 15 residues. CDR1 and CDR2 from the germline V gene are GTSNPN and SVGIG (reference sequence). This CDR3 reads CAWSVTGGTKTEAFF. The CDR3 nucleotides are TGTGCCTGGAGTGTTACAGGGGGAACGAAAACTGAAGCTTTCTTT.

J is TRBJ1-4 and V is TRBV30; D perhaps matches TRBD1 (6 bases). Trimming took 7 bases from V and 8 from J, leaving 11 bases between them. The CDR3 covers 11 residues. The germline V gene encodes CDR1 GTSNPN and CDR2 SVGIG (reference sequence). CDR3 coding DNA: TGTGCCTTCTCGAGGGGGGAAAAACTGTTTTTT. Amino acid sequence: CAFSRGEKLFF.

The chain joins TRBV19 to TRBJ1-1; D gene uncertain. Trimming took off 7 bases at V and 3 bases at J, with 15 bases between the two ends. This CDR3 contains 14 residues. Looked up from germline, CDR1 is LNHDA and CDR2 is SQIVND (reference sequence). The CDR3 DNA is TGTGCCAGTATGGCGGATTATTGGGACACTGAAGCTTTCTTT. Its protein is CASMADYWDTEAFF.